Shown below are 23 T cell receptor beta chains from a single sample sequenced in a study of identical twins. TCRdb used MiXCR to reprocess the 5' RACE reads, holding one entry per CDR3 protein. The table lists about 700,000 distinct CDR3 sequences, 8.6% of them singletons. The data were also submitted as part of a second study, on yellow fever vaccine responses in identical twins.

Input material: PBMCs. The receptors stem from a woman aged 18-30 years in good health.

This clonotype was counted only a few times. The chain joins TRBV5-1 to TRBJ2-3, with D possibly called TRBD1 or TRBD2 (6 bases each). The CDR3 sequence is 15 residues long. CDR1 and CDR2 (germline): SGHRS, YFSETQ. The V end lost 0 bases, the J end lost 6 bases, and 14 bases lay between the germline ends. CDR3 sequence reads: CASSLDRGPVDTQYF. CDR3 DNA sequence: TGCGCCAGCAGCTTGGATCGGGGGCCCGTTGATACGCAGTATTTT. The whole variable domain, filled in from reference TRBV5-1 and TRBJ2-3, reads KAGVTQTPRYLIKTRGQQVTLSCSPISGHRSVSWYQQTPGQGLQFLFEYFSETQRNKGNFPGRFSGRQFSNSRSEMNVSTLELGDSALYLCASSLDRGPVDTQYFGPGTRLTVL.

In this sample, this clonotype turned up a few times. The chain links TRBV4-2 to TRBJ2-7, with TRBD2 identical over 11 bases. This CDR3 comprises 15 residues. V was pared by 4 bases and J by 6 bases, with 8 bases of the junction left unmatched. The V gene's germline CDR1 is LGHNA and CDR2 YNFKEQ. The CDR3 protein is CASSPRTSGYSEQYF. The CDR3 DNA is TGTGCCAGCAGCCCCCGGACTAGCGGGTATTCCGAGCAGTACTTC.

V gene TRBV9 combines with J gene TRBJ2-7, with TRBD1 identical over 9 bases. The ends lost 1 base at V and 4 bases at J; junction bases unmatched: 6. There are 15 residues in the CDR3. The germline V gene has CDR1 SGDLS and CDR2 YYNGEE. In DNA, the CDR3 is TGTGCCAGCAGCGTATCCGACAGGGGGTCGTACGAGCAGTACTTC. Amino acids: CASSVSDRGSYEQYF.

The chain joins TRBV6-6 to TRBJ1-3; possible D gene TRBD1, 5 bases. Germline CDR1 reads MNHNY; CDR2 reads SVGAGI (reference sequence). This CDR3 region has 12 residues. V dropped 8 bases and J dropped 8 bases, with 13 bases sitting between them. CDR3 sequence (DNA): TGTGCCAGCTCGGGCAGGGAATACACCATATATTTT. As protein: CASSGREYTIYF.

Worth noting for this clonotype: This may come from a read error, since a much larger clone is one base off. V usage is TRBV20-1 and J usage is TRBJ2-5; no definite D call. The CDR3 covers 13 residues. Trimming removed 1 base from V and 5 bases from J, with 11 bases in between. CDR1 is DFQATT and CDR2 is SNEGSKA in the germline V gene (reference sequence). The CDR3 DNA reads as TGCAGTGCTAGAGGACTTGGGGTGGAGACCCAGTACTTC. Translation: CSARGLGVETQYF.

As regards this clonotype: The junction departs from the called germline gene at one end, perhaps through a read error. CDR3 amino acids: CASRLTPGQGASLVF. CDR3 bases: TGTGCCAGCAGGCTTACGCCGGGACAGGGGGCGTCCCTTGTCTTC. The chain links TRBV7-2 to TRBJ2-5, with 12 nucleotides matching TRBD1. The CDR3 spans 15 residues. CDR1 and CDR2 from the germline V gene are SGHTA and FQGNSA.

The chain is built from TRBV28 and TRBJ1-2; D might be TRBD1 (5 bases). Germline-derived CDR1 and CDR2 are MDHEN and SYDVKM. V dropped 5 bases and J dropped 8 bases, with 12 bases sitting between them. The CDR3 spans 12 residues. The CDR3 DNA sequence: TGTGCCAGCAGTCTTCAGGGAACCGGCTACACCTTC. It codes for CASSLQGTGYTF.

This clonotype came up a few times. The chain couples TRBV7-9 to TRBJ1-2, with 7 bases fitting TRBD1. This CDR3 comprises 12 residues. J lost 10 bases, V lost 1 base, and 3 bases had no gene match. Germline V gene lookup returns CDR1 SEHNR and CDR2 FQNEAQ (reference sequence). The CDR3 DNA reads as TGTGCCAGCAGCTTAGGTGGACAGGACTACACCTTC. It yields the protein CASSLGGQDYTF.

Here the CDR3 reads CASSLRGKVTYNEQFF. CDR3 sequence (DNA): TGTGCCAGCAGTTTACGGGGAAAGGTAACCTACAATGAGCAGTTCTTC. The V call is TRBV27, the J call TRBJ2-1, with D possibly being TRBD2 (5 bases). Germline lookup yields CDR1 MNHEY and CDR2 SMNVEV (reference sequence). This CDR3 has 16 residues. V lost 2 bases, J lost 2 bases, and 13 bases lay in between.

The chain couples TRBV6-5 to TRBJ1-1; no clear D. Germline loops: CDR1 MNHEY, CDR2 SVGAGI. Trimming pared 3 bases from V and 0 bases from J, leaving 8 bases between. This CDR3 region has 14 residues. CDR3 amino acids: CASSYARMNTEAFF. The CDR3 region has the DNA TGTGCCAGCAGTTATGCCAGGATGAACACTGAAGCTTTCTTT.

The table lists this clonotype with many counts. The chain has TRBV3-1 and TRBJ2-1; TRBD2 matches at 8 bases. The V and J ends lost 1 base and 3 bases, in that order; junction bases with no gene match: 2. The CDR3 is 15 amino acids. Per germline, CDR1 LGHDT and CDR2 YNNKEL (reference sequence). CDR3 loop: CASSQVLAGYNEQFF. CDR3 bases: TGTGCCAGCAGCCAAGTGCTAGCGGGCTACAATGAGCAGTTCTTC.

This clonotype was counted a few times. The chain employs TRBV6-2 or TRBV6-3 and TRBJ2-2; 9 nucleotides match TRBD1. Looked up from germline, CDR1 is MNHEY and CDR2 is SVGEGT. Trimming took 6 bases from V and 4 from J; bases not matched to a gene: 3. The CDR3 spans 14 residues. The CDR3 sequence: CASRGDRVTGELFF. CDR3 nucleotide sequence: TGTGCCAGCAGAGGGGACAGGGTCACCGGGGAGCTGTTTTTT.

This clonotype occurred a few times. This chain links TRBV3-1 with TRBJ1-2; D call uncertain. The V end was cut by 0 bases, the J end by 4 bases, with 12 bases between. The CDR3 consists of 15 residues. Germline CDR1 LGHDT, CDR2 YNNKEL (reference sequence). CDR3 loop: CASSQDPRRTYGYTF. CDR3 DNA sequence: TGTGCCAGCAGCCAAGATCCGCGCAGGACCTATGGCTACACCTTC.

The sample holds a few counts of this clonotype. The CDR3: CSATRGLGNTGELFF. The CDR3 bases are TGCAGCGCCACGAGAGGGCTGGGGAACACCGGGGAGCTGTTTTTT. The rearrangement uses TRBV29-1 and TRBJ2-2, with D perhaps TRBD2 (5 bases). CDR3 length equals 15 residues. CDR1 is SQVTM, CDR2 ANQGSEA, per germline. V lost 7 bases and J 1 base, leaving 16 bases between the germline ends.

This rearrangement joins TRBV12-3 or TRBV12-4 to TRBJ2-1; D not resolved. The ends were cut back, 3 bases at V and 2 bases at J, with 8 bases in the middle. The CDR3 spans 14 residues. CDR3: CASSLSTAYNEQFF. In DNA form, the CDR3 reads TGTGCCAGCAGTTTGAGTACAGCCTACAATGAGCAGTTCTTC.

There are many counts of this clonotype. V gene TRBV12-3 or TRBV12-4 combines with J gene TRBJ2-7, with a possible D match to TRBD1 (6 bases). The germline V and J ends were trimmed by 5 bases and 1 base, with 15 bases remaining between them. The CDR3 consists of 15 residues. The CDR3 loop reads CASSHRVRPSYEQYF. The CDR3, as DNA: TGTGCCAGCAGTCACAGGGTACGCCCTTCCTACGAGCAGTACTTC.

This clonotype was observed a few times. The chain uses TRBV7-2 and TRBJ2-7; 9 bases agree with TRBD1. Germline-derived CDR1 and CDR2 are SGHTA and FQGNSA. Trimming removed 5 bases from V and 6 bases from J; junction bases left unmatched: 14. The CDR3 has 16 residues. In DNA form, the CDR3 reads TGTGCCAGCAGCCGAGCCGGACAGGGGAGGATCGGCGAGCAGTACTTC. Translated: CASSRAGQGRIGEQYF.

This clonotype was seen a few times. The rearrangement uses TRBV27 and TRBJ2-3; possibly TRBD1 for D (5 bases). Germline V gives CDR1 MNHEY, CDR2 SMNVEV (reference sequence). This CDR3 contains 13 residues. V gave up 5 bases and J gave up 5 bases, with 11 bases separating them. For the CDR3, the DNA is TGTGCCAGCAGTCCCCAGGGTTTAGATACGCAGTATTTT. As protein: CASSPQGLDTQYF.

The chain combines TRBV7-2 with TRBJ2-3, with a tentative D call TRBD1 (5 bases). Deletions cut 4 bases from V and 2 bases from J, with 10 bases between. Germline lookup yields CDR1 SGHTA and CDR2 FQGNSA. The CDR3 sequence is 14 residues long. For the CDR3, the DNA is TGTGCCAGCAGCTCCGGACACCCCACAGATACGCAGTATTTT. This gives the protein CASSSGHPTDTQYF.

A few counts support this clonotype. This chain uses TRBV27 with TRBJ2-7; D perhaps matches TRBD1 (5 bases). This CDR3 is built from 13 residues. The V and J ends lost 6 bases and 4 bases respectively, with 13 bases between them. Germline V gene data show CDR1 as MNHEY and CDR2 as SMNVEV (reference sequence). The CDR3, as DNA: TGTGCCAGCAGAAACAGGTCCCCATACGAGCAGTACTTC. This sequence encodes CASRNRSPYEQYF.

This clonotype appeared many times. The V gene is TRBV7-9, the J gene TRBJ1-1; D remains unclear. CDR1 SEHNR and CDR2 FQNEAQ come from the germline V gene (reference sequence). CDR3 length: 11 amino acids. Trimming pared 3 bases from V and 6 bases from J, leaving 5 bases between. CDR3 in DNA: TGTGCCAGCAGCTTCGGCCCTGAAGCTTTCTTT. This sequence encodes CASSFGPEAFF.

This clonotype was seen only a few times. J is TRBJ2-3 and V is TRBV20-1, with 8 bases fitting TRBD2. The length of the CDR3 is 15 residues. Germline CDR1 reads DFQATT; CDR2 reads SNEGSKA (reference sequence). V was pared by 0 bases and J by 5 bases, with 7 bases of the junction left unmatched. Here the CDR3 reads CSARDPAGGIDTQYF. The DNA of the CDR3 is TGCAGTGCTAGAGATCCGGCGGGAGGCATAGATACGCAGTATTTT.

The chain joins TRBV5-4 to TRBJ2-3, with 7 bases fitting TRBD1. Looked up from germline, CDR1 is SGHNT and CDR2 is YYREEE (reference sequence). The CDR3 extends over 18 amino acids. Trimming took 3 bases from V and 3 from J; bases not matched to a gene: 16. In nucleotides, the CDR3 is TGTGCCAGCAGCTATGAGGGGGCAGGGAAGTTGGTAACAGATACGCAGTATTTT. Translation gives CASSYEGAGKLVTDTQYF.